The clone carrying this T cell receptor beta chain appeared many times. Its antigen remains unidentified. The data stem from a study of blood T cells in healthy people across ages. Study-level points and caveats: More naive CD4+ cells and higher diversity were found in long-lived than in aged donors.

The second PCR ran roughly 7 to 12 cycles with a sample-barcoded 5' primer and J-beta primers. TCRdb redid the calling of the 5' RACE reads with MiXCR, one entry per CDR3 protein. The table records about 510,000 distinct CDR3 sequences, over 25% of them present only once. V shed 0 bases and J shed 3 bases, with 5 bases lying between them. The CDR3 loop spans 13 amino acids. In germline, CDR1 is MNHEY, CDR2 SMNVEV (reference sequence). These data also formed part of another study, on T cells of mothers and their children. That report notes: Related pairs of mothers and children showed slightly higher, non-significant overlap versus unrelated pairs.

The TCR was taken from a boy aged 2 to 9 in good health. Input material: blood. The chain has TRBV27 and TRBJ1-2; weak D call: TRBD1 (5 bases). CDR3 region: CASSLSRDYGYTF. Here the CDR3 DNA reads TGTGCCAGCAGTTTATCCAGGGACTATGGCTACACCTTC.